This T cell receptor (beta chain) was identified in a study of siplizumab effects on memory and regulatory T cells. Study findings and constraints: Many proliferating CD4+ or CD8+ clones remained unclassified. Roughly 75-95% of them could not be assigned either a naive or a memory phenotype.

A note on this clone: What it binds is not known.

Roughly 99,000 TCR templates were assayed per sample. Sequenced by immunoSEQ multiplex PCR; TCRdb stores in-frame clones only, minus some. The table lists 90,000 to 140,000 clones, 93% of them singletons. The CDR3 sequence is 14 residues long. In germline, CDR1 is SNHLY, CDR2 FYNNEI. V was shortened by 6 bases and J by 3 bases, with 15 bases between the two germline ends. This sequence was found in a human donor in good health. This chain uses TRBV2 with TRBJ2-7; maybe TRBD1 (6 bases). The sample was CD4+ T cells sorted from blood. The CDR3 DNA reads TGTGCCAGCAGGAAGCAGGGGTCGGGCTACGAGCAGTACTTC. Residues: CASRKQGSGYEQYF.